This TCR beta chain originates from a study of blood T cell repertoires in COVID-19. The V gene end was trimmed by 4 bases and the J gene end by 0 bases; junction bases not matched to a gene: 4. The CDR3 covers 15 residues. Germline V gene sequence: CDR1 LNHDA, CDR2 SQIVND (reference sequence). Profiling relied on immunoSEQ multiplex PCR, and the TCRdb table lists in-frame clones only, not all of them. The data show some 200,000 clones, over 60% seen once. The chain uses TRBV19 and TRBJ1-1, with 8 bases matching TRBD1. Sample: peripheral blood. The receptor was derived from a woman in her 70s with acute or convalescent COVID-19. CDR3 sequence: CASSRTGNMNTEAFF. CDR3 in DNA: TGTGCCAGTAGTAGGACAGGGAACATGAACACTGAAGCTTTCTTT.